Each of the 24 T cell receptor beta chains below was sequenced from the same sample in a study of graft-versus-host responses after intestinal transplantation. TCRdb's table, derived via immunoSEQ multiplex PCR, lists solely in-frame clones and lacks some. The data show 90,000 to 120,000 clones, roughly 87% seen once. What these receptors recognize is not known. The specimen comprised unstimulated CD4+ T cells sorted from spleen or lymph node cells, sampled before transplant. These receptors originate from a human donor who was the organ donor for an intestinal transplant.

V and J are TRBV6-1 and TRBJ1-1, with unresolved D. This CDR3 has 15 amino acids. The germline V gene has CDR1 MNHNS and CDR2 SASEGT. Trimming stripped 5 bases from V and 1 base from J, with 14 bases between. CDR3 region: CASSLKTERNTEAFF. The DNA for the CDR3 is TGTGCCAGCAGTTTAAAGACCGAAAGGAACACTGAAGCTTTCTTT.

This clone was recorded only once. V gene TRBV5-1 combines with J gene TRBJ1-4; perhaps TRBD1 as D (5 bases). CDR1 and CDR2 (germline): SGHRS, YFSETQ. The CDR3 length is 16 residues. V was clipped by 3 bases and J by 4 bases, with 16 bases between them. In DNA form, the CDR3 reads TGCGCCAGCAGCTGGGGTAGGGGCCCACTTAATGAAAAACTGTTTTTT. It codes for CASSWGRGPLNEKLFF.

V is TRBV6-5 and J is TRBJ1-5; no definite D call. V was shortened by 5 bases and J by 10 bases, with 18 bases between the two germline ends. The CDR3 consists of 14 residues. CDR1 MNHEY and CDR2 SVGAGI come from the germline V gene. CDR3: CASSEYGGGYPQHF. As DNA, the CDR3 is TGTGCCAGCAGTGAATATGGAGGTGGATATCCCCAGCATTTT.

V is TRBV18 and J is TRBJ2-3; 8 bases are shared with TRBD2. Germline CDR1 is KGHSH and CDR2 is LQKENI. The trim removed 2 bases at V and 4 bases at J, leaving 8 bases unmatched. CDR3 length equals 16 residues. The CDR3 nucleotides are TGTGCCAGCTCACCATCCAACGGGAGGGCCTCAGATACGCAGTATTTT. Its protein product is CASSPSNGRASDTQYF.

The chain joins TRBV27 to TRBJ2-3, with D uncertain. The V end was cut by 2 bases, the J end by 2 bases, with 8 bases between. The CDR3 is 14 amino acids. Germline CDR1 and CDR2: MNHEY and SMNVEV (reference sequence). DNA of the CDR3: TGTGCCAGCAGTTTACCCTCTCCCACAGATACGCAGTATTTT. The encoded protein is CASSLPSPTDTQYF.

The CDR3 DNA is TGTGCCAGCAGTTCCCTCAGCACTAGGCACTACAATGAGCAGTTCTTC. It translates to CASSSLSTRHYNEQFF. The gene calls are TRBV6-6 and TRBJ2-1; possible D gene TRBD2, 5 bases. Germline CDR1 is MNHNY and CDR2 is SVGAGI (reference sequence). This CDR3 region has 16 residues. V was clipped by 4 bases and J by 3 bases, with 16 bases between them.

The J gene is TRBJ1-4, the V gene TRBV6-4; tentative D call: TRBD1 (6 bases). Germline-derived CDR1 and CDR2 are MRHNA and SNTAGT. V lost 8 bases to trimming and J lost 2 bases, with 18 bases between them. This CDR3 is 16 amino acids long. The CDR3 region has the DNA TGTGCCAGCCACATTAGATGTCAGGGGACTAATGAAAAACTGTTTTTT. Protein product: CASHIRCQGTNEKLFF.

V usage is TRBV9 and J usage is TRBJ2-5, with D unresolved. CDR3 size: 16 residues. V lost 0 bases, J lost 1 base, and 13 bases lay in between. Germline CDR1 is SGDLS and CDR2 is YYNGEE. The CDR3 nucleotides read TGTGCCAGCAGCGTAGCCCCCCTGCGGAGCCAAGAGACCCAGTACTTC. Translating gives CASSVAPLRSQETQYF. Full variable domain (remainder filled in from reference TRBV9 and TRBJ2-5): DSGVTQTPKHLITATGQRVTLRCSPRSGDLSVYWYQQSLDQGLQFLIQYYNGEERAKGNILERFSAQQFPDLHSELNLSSLELGDSALYFCASSVAPLRSQETQYFGPGTRLLVL.

The chain is built from TRBV5-1 and TRBJ1-1, with D uncertain. Germline CDR1 is SGHRS and CDR2 is YFSETQ. The CDR3 runs 14 residues. V was cut by 1 base and J by 8 bases, with 15 bases left in between. The CDR3 reads CASSLLVGSGEAFF. DNA for the CDR3: TGCGCCAGCAGCTTGCTCGTGGGGAGCGGGGAAGCTTTCTTT.

The chain carries TRBV19 and TRBJ1-2; possible D gene TRBD1, 5 bases. CDR1 is LNHDA and CDR2 is SQIVND in the germline V gene (reference sequence). This CDR3 contains 14 residues. Between the trimmed V and J ends, which lost 5 bases and 5 bases, there was a span of 15 bases. CDR3 protein: CASSSGTGNYGYTF. The CDR3 DNA reads as TGTGCCAGTAGTTCTGGGACCGGAAATTATGGCTACACCTTC.

This chain uses TRBV5-1 with TRBJ1-1; D unclear. Trimming stripped 2 bases from V and 4 bases from J, with 9 bases between. Germline V gene lookup returns CDR1 SGHRS and CDR2 YFSETQ. The CDR3 contains 13 residues. The CDR3 bases are TGCGCCAGCAGCTTTGGGTCCTCCACTGAAGCTTTCTTT. This gives the protein CASSFGSSTEAFF.

The gene calls are TRBV2 and TRBJ1-1; D is uncertain. Trimming shortened V by 4 bases and J by 3 bases, and 9 bases separated the two germline ends. Germline CDR1 reads SNHLY; CDR2 reads FYNNEI. The CDR3 runs to 13 residues. The CDR3 region is CASSANLDTEAFF. Written as DNA, the CDR3 is TGTGCCAGCAGTGCTAATCTGGACACTGAAGCTTTCTTT.

This clone has just one count. The chain couples TRBV5-1 to TRBJ2-3; D is unclear. Germline lookup yields CDR1 SGHRS and CDR2 YFSETQ. The CDR3 length is 14 residues. V was trimmed by 5 bases and J by 6 bases, leaving 16 bases between them. The CDR3 DNA is TGCGCCAGCAGGACCCAGGAGAGCTCGGATACGCAGTATTTT. It codes for CASRTQESSDTQYF.

V gene TRBV18 combines with J gene TRBJ2-7; D ambiguous. The CDR3 length is 13 residues. CDR1 is KGHSH, CDR2 LQKENI, per germline. V was shortened by 1 base and J by 5 bases, with 9 bases between the two germline ends. The CDR3 region is CASSPRSDHEQYF. The DNA of the CDR3 is TGTGCCAGCTCACCACGCTCCGATCACGAGCAGTACTTC.

The genes are TRBV7-3 and TRBJ2-3; 8 bases are shared with TRBD2. Germline V lookup: CDR1 SGHTA, CDR2 FQGTGA. V lost 5 bases, J lost 4 bases, and 8 bases stayed unmatched. CDR3 length: 15 amino acids. The CDR3 sequence: CASSPPGLEADTQYF. The CDR3 DNA follows: TGTGCCAGCAGCCCGCCGGGACTAGAGGCAGATACGCAGTATTTT.

This CDR3 reads CASSIRGRDYEQYF. As DNA, the CDR3 is TGTGCCAGCAGTATCAGGGGCCGGGACTACGAGCAGTACTTC. J is TRBJ2-7 and V is TRBV6-6, with a weak D call TRBD1 (6 bases). The length of the CDR3 is 14 residues. The V gene lost 5 bases and the J gene lost 3 bases, with 14 bases spanning the gap. The germline gives CDR1 MNHNY, CDR2 SVGAGI (reference sequence).

The chain joins TRBV5-1 to TRBJ1-2; D may be TRBD1 (5 bases). V was clipped by 3 bases and J by 5 bases, with 14 bases between them. Germline-derived CDR1 and CDR2 are SGHRS and YFSETQ. The CDR3 covers 14 residues. The CDR3 bases are TGCGCCAGCAGCTGGGGACGGGTTGGATATGGCTACACCTTC. It is translated as CASSWGRVGYGYTF.

The J gene is TRBJ1-5, the V gene TRBV27, with 8 bases aligning to TRBD1. CDR3 size: 15 residues. The germline V gene encodes CDR1 MNHEY and CDR2 SMNVEV (reference sequence). Trimming took 3 bases from V and 3 from J; bases not matched to a gene: 4. The CDR3 sequence: CASSFQGAYNQPQHF. CDR3 DNA sequence: TGTGCCAGCAGTTTTCAGGGGGCCTACAATCAGCCCCAGCATTTT.

This clone was counted a single time. The CDR3 protein is CASSFDRVSPLHF. CDR3 nucleotides: TGCGCCAGCAGCTTCGACAGGGTCTCACCCCTCCACTTT. The rearrangement links TRBV5-1 to TRBJ1-6, with 7 nucleotides matching TRBD1. The CDR3 consists of 13 residues. V shed 2 bases and J 10 bases; nucleotides not matched to a gene: 3. CDR1 and CDR2 (germline): SGHRS, YFSETQ.

J is TRBJ2-1 and V is TRBV10-3, with 8 nucleotides matching TRBD2. The CDR3 is made up of 17 amino acids. V dropped 5 bases and J dropped 0; count of bases not matched to a gene: 9. Germline V gene data show CDR1 as ENHRY and CDR2 as SYGVKD. The CDR3 is CAISPRQRGSSYNEQFF. The CDR3 nucleotides are TGTGCCATCAGTCCCCGACAGCGGGGGAGCTCCTACAATGAGCAGTTCTTC.

This chain connects TRBV12-5 to TRBJ1-1, with unresolved D. Per the germline V gene, CDR1 is LGHNT and CDR2 is FRNRAP. V gave up 5 bases and J gave up 11 bases, with 18 bases separating them. The CDR3 spans 13 residues. This CDR3 is CASGGSGVTVAFF. The CDR3 DNA reads TGTGCTAGTGGTGGTAGCGGGGTAACGGTGGCTTTCTTT.

This clone has a handful of counts. The chain links TRBV29-1 to TRBJ2-5, with 9 bases identical to TRBD2. Germline V gene sequence: CDR1 SQVTM, CDR2 ANQGSEA. V gave up 7 bases and J gave up 5 bases; unmatched junction bases: 5. This CDR3 spans 12 amino acids. The CDR3: CSAGTSSETQYF. CDR3 nucleotides: TGCAGCGCTGGGACTAGCTCGGAGACCCAGTACTTC. Complete variable domain (other parts from reference TRBV29-1 and TRBJ2-5): SAVISQKPSRDICQRGTSLTIQCQVDSQVTMMFWYRQQPGQSLTLIATANQGSEATYESGFVIDKFPISRPNLTFSTLTVSNMSPEDSSIYLCSAGTSSETQYFGPGTRLLVL.

V gene TRBV27 combines with J gene TRBJ1-4; TRBD1 aligns across 7 bases. V was pared by 8 bases and J by 4 bases, with 16 bases of the junction left unmatched. This CDR3 is built from 17 residues. The germline gives CDR1 MNHEY, CDR2 SMNVEV (reference sequence). The CDR3: CASDVEQDRDSNEKLFF. Here the CDR3 DNA reads TGTGCCAGCGACGTGGAACAGGACCGGGACAGTAATGAAAAACTGTTTTTT.

The J gene is TRBJ1-1, the V gene TRBV6-8; D is ambiguous. CDR1 is MNHGY, CDR2 SAAAGT, per germline. This CDR3 is 11 amino acids long. V gave up 8 bases and J gave up 6 bases, with 10 bases separating them. As DNA, the CDR3 is TGTGCCAGCCGACGTGGGCCTGAAGCTTTCTTT. Its translation: CASRRGPEAFF.